This note documents a single TCR beta chain sequence. Its antigen is not known. This sample was included in a study of long-term antiretroviral therapy in people with HIV. Study-level findings and limits: ART-treated samples gained diversity yet remained below transplant donor controls.

A v3.0 immunoSEQ assay was performed at survey level. Sequenced by immunoSEQ multiplex PCR; TCRdb stores in-frame clones only, minus some. In the table there are around 9,000 clones, around 77% of which are singletons. The CDR3 length is 13 residues. Trimming shortened V by 7 bases and J by 9 bases, and 17 bases separated the two germline ends. Germline V gene lookup returns CDR1 SGDLS and CDR2 YYNGEE. Each contributor possessed a minimum of one pre-ART and a minimum of two post-ART PBMC samples. United States facilities provided treatment to all participants with HIV. Source: unsorted PBMCs, taken 0.4 years before starting antiretroviral therapy. The origin of this receptor is a man aged 25 to 40 with HIV. This chain joins TRBV9 and TRBJ1-3, with a possible D match to TRBD1 (6 bases). The CDR3 sequence is CASSREGDSTIYF. The CDR3 bases are TGTGCCAGCTCCCGGGAGGGGGATAGCACCATATATTTT.